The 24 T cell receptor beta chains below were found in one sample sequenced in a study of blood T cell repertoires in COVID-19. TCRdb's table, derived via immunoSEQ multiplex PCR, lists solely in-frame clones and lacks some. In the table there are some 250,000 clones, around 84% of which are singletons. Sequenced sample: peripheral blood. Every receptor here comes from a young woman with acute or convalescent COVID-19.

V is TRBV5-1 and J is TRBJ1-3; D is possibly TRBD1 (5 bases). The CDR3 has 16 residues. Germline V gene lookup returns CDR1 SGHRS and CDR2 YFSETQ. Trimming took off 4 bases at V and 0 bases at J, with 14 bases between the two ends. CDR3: CASSPGGVSSGNTIYF. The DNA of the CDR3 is TGCGCCAGCAGCCCAGGAGGGGTCAGCTCTGGAAACACCATATATTTT.

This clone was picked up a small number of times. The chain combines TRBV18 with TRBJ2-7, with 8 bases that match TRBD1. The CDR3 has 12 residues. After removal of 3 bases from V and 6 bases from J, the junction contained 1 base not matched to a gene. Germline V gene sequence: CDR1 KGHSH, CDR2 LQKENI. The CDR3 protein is CASSPDRGEQYF. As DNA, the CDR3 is TGTGCCAGCTCACCCGACAGGGGCGAGCAGTACTTC.

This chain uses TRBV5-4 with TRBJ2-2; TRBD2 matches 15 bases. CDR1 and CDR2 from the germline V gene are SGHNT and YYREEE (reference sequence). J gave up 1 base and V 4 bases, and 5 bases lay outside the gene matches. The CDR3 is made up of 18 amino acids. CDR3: CASSPGLAGGQNTGELFF. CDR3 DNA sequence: TGTGCCAGCAGCCCGGGACTAGCGGGAGGCCAGAACACCGGGGAGCTGTTTTTT.

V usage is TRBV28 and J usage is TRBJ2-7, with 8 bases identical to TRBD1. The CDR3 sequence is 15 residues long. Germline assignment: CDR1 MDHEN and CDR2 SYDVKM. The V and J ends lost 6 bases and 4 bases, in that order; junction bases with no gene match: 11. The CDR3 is CASRGWTGKGYEQYF. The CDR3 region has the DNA TGTGCCAGCAGAGGATGGACAGGGAAGGGTTACGAGCAGTACTTC. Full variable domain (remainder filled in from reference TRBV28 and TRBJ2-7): DVKVTQSSRYLVKRTGEKVFLECVQDMDHENMFWYRQDPGLGLRLIYFSYDVKMKEKGDIPEGYSVSREKKERFSLILESASTNQTSMYLCASRGWTGKGYEQYFGPGTRLTVT.

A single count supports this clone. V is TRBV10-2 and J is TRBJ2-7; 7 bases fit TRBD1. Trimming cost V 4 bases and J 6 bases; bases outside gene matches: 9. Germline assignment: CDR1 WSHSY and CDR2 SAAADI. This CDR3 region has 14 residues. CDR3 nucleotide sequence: TGCGCCAGCAGTGGCAGGGGGTTCAGGGGCGAGCAGTACTTC. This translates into CASSGRGFRGEQYF.

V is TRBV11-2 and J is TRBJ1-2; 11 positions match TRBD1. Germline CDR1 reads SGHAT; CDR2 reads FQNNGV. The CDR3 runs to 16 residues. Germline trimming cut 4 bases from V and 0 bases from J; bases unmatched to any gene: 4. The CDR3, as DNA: TGTGCCAGCAGCTCAGGACAGGGGGCAACTAACTATGGCTACACCTTC. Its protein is CASSSGQGATNYGYTF.

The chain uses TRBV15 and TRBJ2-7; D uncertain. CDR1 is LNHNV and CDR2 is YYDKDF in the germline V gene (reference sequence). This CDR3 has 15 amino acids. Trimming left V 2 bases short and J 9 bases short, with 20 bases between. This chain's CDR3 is CATSRPAAYYSVQYF. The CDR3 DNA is TGTGCCACCAGCAGACCGGCGGCTTACTATAGTGTGCAGTACTTC.

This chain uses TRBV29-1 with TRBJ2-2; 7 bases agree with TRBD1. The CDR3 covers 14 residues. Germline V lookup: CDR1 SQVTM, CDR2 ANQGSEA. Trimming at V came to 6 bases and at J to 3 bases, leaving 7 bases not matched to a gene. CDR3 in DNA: TGCAGCGTCAGGGGCGACAGGGACACCGGGGAGCTGTTTTTT. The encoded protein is CSVRGDRDTGELFF.

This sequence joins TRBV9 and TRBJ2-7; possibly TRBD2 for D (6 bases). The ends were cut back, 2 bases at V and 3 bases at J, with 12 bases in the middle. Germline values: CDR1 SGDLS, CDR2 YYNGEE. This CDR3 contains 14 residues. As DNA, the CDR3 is TGTGCCAGCAGCGTCGGACTAAAGTACTACGAGCAGTACTTC. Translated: CASSVGLKYYEQYF.

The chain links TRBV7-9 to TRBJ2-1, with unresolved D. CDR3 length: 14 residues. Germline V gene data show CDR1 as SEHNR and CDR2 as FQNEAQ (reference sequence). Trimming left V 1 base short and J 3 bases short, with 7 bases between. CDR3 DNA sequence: TGTGCCAGCAGCTTAGAGTCTAGCTACAATGAGCAGTTCTTC. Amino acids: CASSLESSYNEQFF.

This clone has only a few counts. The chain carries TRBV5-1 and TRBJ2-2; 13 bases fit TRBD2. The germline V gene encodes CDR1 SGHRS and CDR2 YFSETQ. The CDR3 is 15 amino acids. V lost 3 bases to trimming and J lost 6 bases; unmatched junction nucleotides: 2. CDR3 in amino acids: CASSSGLAGPGELFF. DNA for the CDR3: TGCGCCAGCAGCTCGGGACTAGCGGGACCCGGGGAGCTGTTTTTT.

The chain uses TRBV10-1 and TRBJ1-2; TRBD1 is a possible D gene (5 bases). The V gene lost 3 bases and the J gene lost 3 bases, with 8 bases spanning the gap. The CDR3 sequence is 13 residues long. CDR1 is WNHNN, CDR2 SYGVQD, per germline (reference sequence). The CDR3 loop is CASSDATDYGYTF. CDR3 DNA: TGCGCCAGCAGTGACGCGACAGACTATGGCTACACCTTC.

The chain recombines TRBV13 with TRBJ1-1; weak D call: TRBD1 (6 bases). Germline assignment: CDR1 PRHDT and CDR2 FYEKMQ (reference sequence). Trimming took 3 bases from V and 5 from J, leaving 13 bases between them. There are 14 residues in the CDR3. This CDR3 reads CASSFPQGRTEAFF. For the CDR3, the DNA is TGTGCCAGCAGCTTTCCGCAGGGGAGAACTGAAGCTTTCTTT.

The CDR3: CATGSGLAGDTDTQYF. CDR3 nucleotide sequence: TGTGCCACCGGATCGGGACTAGCGGGAGACACAGATACGCAGTATTTT. The chain uses TRBV24-1 and TRBJ2-3; TRBD2 matches 14 bases. The CDR3 extends over 16 amino acids. V was clipped by 9 bases and J by 2 bases; unmatched bases: 6. In germline, CDR1 is KGHDR, CDR2 SFDVKD.

CDR3 nucleotides: TGTGCCAGCAGTTTCCTAGTCAATGAGCAGTTCTTC. Translated, it gives CASSFLVNEQFF. The genes are TRBV6-5 and TRBJ2-1; no firm D call. The V end lost 4 bases, the J end lost 6 bases, and 7 bases lay between the germline ends. The CDR3 is 12 amino acids. Germline CDR1 MNHEY, CDR2 SVGAGI.

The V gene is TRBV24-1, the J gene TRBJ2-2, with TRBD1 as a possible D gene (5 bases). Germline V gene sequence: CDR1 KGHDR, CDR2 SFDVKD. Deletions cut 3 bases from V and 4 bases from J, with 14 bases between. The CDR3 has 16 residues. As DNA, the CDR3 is TGTGCCACCAGTGATACAAAAAGACAGTCCACCGGGGAGCTGTTTTTT. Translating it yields CATSDTKRQSTGELFF.

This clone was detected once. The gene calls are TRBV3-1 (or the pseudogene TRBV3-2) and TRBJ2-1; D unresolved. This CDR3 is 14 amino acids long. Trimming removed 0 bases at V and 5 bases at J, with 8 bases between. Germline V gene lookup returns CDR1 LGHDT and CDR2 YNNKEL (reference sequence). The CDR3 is CASSQDFANNEQFF. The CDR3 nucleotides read TGTGCCAGCAGCCAAGACTTCGCGAACAATGAGCAGTTCTTC.

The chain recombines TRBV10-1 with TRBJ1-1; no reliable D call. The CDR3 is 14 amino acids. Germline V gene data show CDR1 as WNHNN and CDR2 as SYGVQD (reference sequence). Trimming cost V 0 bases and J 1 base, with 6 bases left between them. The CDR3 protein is CASSESWQNTEAFF. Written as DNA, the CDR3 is TGCGCCAGCAGTGAGTCCTGGCAGAACACTGAAGCTTTCTTT.

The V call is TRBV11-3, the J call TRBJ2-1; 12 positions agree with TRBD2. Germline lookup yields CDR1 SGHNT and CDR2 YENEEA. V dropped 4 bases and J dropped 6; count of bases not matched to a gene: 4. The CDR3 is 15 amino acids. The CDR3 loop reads CASSWTSGAGNEQFF. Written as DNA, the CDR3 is TGTGCCAGCAGCTGGACTAGCGGGGCCGGCAATGAGCAGTTCTTC.

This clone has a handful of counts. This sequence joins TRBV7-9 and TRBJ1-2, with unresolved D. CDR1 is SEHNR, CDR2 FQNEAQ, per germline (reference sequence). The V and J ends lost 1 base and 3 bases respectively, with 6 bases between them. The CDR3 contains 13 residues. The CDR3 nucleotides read TGTGCCAGCAGCTTAGGCCAGGACTATGGCTACACCTTC. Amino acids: CASSLGQDYGYTF.

Here the CDR3 reads CASSTAGGVGYGYTF. CDR3 coding DNA: TGTGCCAGCTCAACCGCAGGGGGCGTTGGGTATGGCTACACCTTC. The chain employs TRBV18 and TRBJ1-2; TRBD1 aligns across 8 bases. The CDR3 runs 15 residues. V shed 5 bases and J 5 bases; nucleotides not matched to a gene: 10. CDR1 is KGHSH and CDR2 is LQKENI in the germline V gene.

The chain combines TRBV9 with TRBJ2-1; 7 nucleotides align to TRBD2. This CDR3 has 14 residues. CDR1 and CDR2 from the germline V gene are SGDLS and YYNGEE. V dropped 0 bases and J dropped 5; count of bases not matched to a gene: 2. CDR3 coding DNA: TGTGCCAGCAGCGTAGATGGGGGGGACAATGAGCAGTTCTTC. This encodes CASSVDGGDNEQFF.

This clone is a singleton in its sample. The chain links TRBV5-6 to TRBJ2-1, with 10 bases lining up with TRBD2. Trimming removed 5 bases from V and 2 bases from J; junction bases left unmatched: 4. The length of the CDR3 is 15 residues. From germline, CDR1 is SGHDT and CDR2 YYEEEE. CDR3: CASRPLAGAYNEQFF. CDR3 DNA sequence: TGTGCCAGCAGGCCGCTAGCGGGAGCCTACAATGAGCAGTTCTTC.

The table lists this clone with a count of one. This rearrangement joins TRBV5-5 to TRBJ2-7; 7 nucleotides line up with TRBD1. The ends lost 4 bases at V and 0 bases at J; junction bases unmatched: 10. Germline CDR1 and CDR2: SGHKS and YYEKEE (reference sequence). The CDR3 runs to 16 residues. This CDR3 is CASSLGTEINSYEQYF. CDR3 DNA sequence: TGTGCCAGCAGCCTAGGGACAGAGATTAACTCCTACGAGCAGTACTTC. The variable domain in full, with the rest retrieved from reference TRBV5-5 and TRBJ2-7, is DAGVTQSPTHLIKTRGQQVTLRCSPISGHKSVSWYQQVLGQGPQFIFQYYEKEERGRGNFPDRFSARQFPNYSSELNVNALLLGDSALYLCASSLGTEINSYEQYFGPGTRLTVT.